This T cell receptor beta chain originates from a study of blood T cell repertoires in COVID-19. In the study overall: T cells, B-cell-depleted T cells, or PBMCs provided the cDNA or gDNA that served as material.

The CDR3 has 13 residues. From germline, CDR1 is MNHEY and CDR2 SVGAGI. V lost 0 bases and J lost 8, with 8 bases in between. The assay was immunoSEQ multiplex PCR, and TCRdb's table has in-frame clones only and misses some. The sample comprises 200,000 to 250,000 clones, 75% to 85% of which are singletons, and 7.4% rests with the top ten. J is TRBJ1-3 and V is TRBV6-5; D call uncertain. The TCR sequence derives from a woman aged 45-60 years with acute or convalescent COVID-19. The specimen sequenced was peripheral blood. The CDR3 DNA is TGTGCCAGCAGTTACTCGGATAGCTACACCATATATTTT. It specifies CASSYSDSYTIYF.